This T cell receptor (beta chain) was captured in a study of blood T cell repertoires in COVID-19. The assay was immunoSEQ multiplex PCR, and TCRdb's table has in-frame clones only and misses some. The data contain 300,000 or so clones, around 83% of them seen just once; the ten biggest clones take up approximately 1.3%. Germline lookup yields CDR1 LNHNV and CDR2 YYDKDF (reference sequence). The ends lost 3 bases at V and 5 bases at J; junction bases unmatched: 4. The CDR3 sequence is 13 residues long. The specimen was peripheral blood. The chain is built from TRBV15 and TRBJ2-7, with TRBD1 matching over 7 bases. The sequence came from a woman aged 45-65 years with acute or convalescent COVID-19. CDR3 sequence: CATSRDRLNEQYF. The CDR3 DNA is TGTGCCACCAGCAGGGACAGGTTAAACGAGCAGTACTTC.